The 21 T cell receptor beta chains below were found in one sample sequenced in a study of T cell changes during pregnancy in multiple sclerosis. Profiling relied on immunoSEQ multiplex PCR, and the TCRdb table lists in-frame clones only, not all of them. The sample includes approximately 72,000 clones, 80% to 95% of them seen just once. Sample: peripheral blood, taken in the first trimester of pregnancy. The origin of the receptors is a female donor in good health, enrolled as a control in a pregnancy study.

The chain links TRBV9 to TRBJ2-5, with 11 bases fitting TRBD1. The CDR3 runs 15 residues. CDR1 and CDR2 from the germline V gene are SGDLS and YYNGEE. V lost 4 bases and J lost 3; bases outside the gene matches: 5. CDR3 bases: TGTGCCAGCAGCCTCGGACAGGGGGCGGAAGAGACCCAGTACTTC. This translates into CASSLGQGAEETQYF.

J is TRBJ2-1 and V is TRBV19; 9 bases line up with TRBD2. From germline, CDR1 is LNHDA and CDR2 SQIVND (reference sequence). This CDR3 is 19 amino acids long. With V trimmed by 7 bases and J by 0 bases, 16 bases remained unmatched. This CDR3 is CASTASGLALKSSYNEQFF. CDR3 sequence (DNA): TGTGCCAGTACCGCTAGCGGACTAGCGCTTAAAAGCTCCTACAATGAGCAGTTCTTC.

The rearrangement links TRBV4-1 to TRBJ2-3; 9 bases agree with TRBD2. V shed 2 bases, J shed 2 bases, and the junction held 2 bases outside the gene matches. Looked up from germline, CDR1 is MGHRA and CDR2 is YSYEKL. The CDR3 consists of 15 residues. The CDR3 sequence is CASSQLAGDTDTQYF. Here the CDR3 DNA reads TGCGCCAGCAGCCAATTAGCGGGAGACACAGATACGCAGTATTTT.

To note about this clone: Mismatch with germline at one junction end may stem from a read error. CDR3 sequence reads: CASRPLNSYNEQFF. The CDR3 coding sequence is TGTGCTAGCAGGCCACTGAACTCCTACAATGAGCAGTTCTTC. The V and J genes are TRBV7-7 and TRBJ2-1; no definite D call. CDR3 length: 14 residues. CDR1 is SSHAT, CDR2 FNYEAQ, per germline (reference sequence).

This CDR3 reads CASSLQGPIYEQYF. CDR3 DNA sequence: TGCGCCAGCAGCTTACAGGGTCCCATCTACGAGCAGTACTTC. The chain carries TRBV5-1 and TRBJ2-7; D might be TRBD1 (6 bases). Germline values: CDR1 SGHRS, CDR2 YFSETQ. This CDR3 has 14 residues. V lost 2 bases and J lost 3, with 12 bases in between.

The gene calls are TRBV18 and TRBJ2-1; possibly TRBD2 for D (6 bases). The germline V gene has CDR1 KGHSH and CDR2 LQKENI. CDR3 length: 15 residues. V was pared by 6 bases and J by 0 bases, with 12 bases between. Here the CDR3 DNA reads TGTGCCAGCTCCCACGGGGGTAGCTCCTACAATGAGCAGTTCTTC. Translated, it gives CASSHGGSSYNEQFF.

The V call is TRBV28, the J call TRBJ1-3; 9 bases align to TRBD1. The V and J ends lost 6 bases and 8 bases, in that order; junction bases with no gene match: 11. The CDR3 extends over 15 amino acids. Germline V gives CDR1 MDHEN, CDR2 SYDVKM. The CDR3 loop reads CASSPGGQGWDTIYF. The CDR3, as DNA: TGTGCCAGCAGCCCCGGGGGACAGGGCTGGGACACCATATATTTT.

V and J are TRBV27 and TRBJ2-2; 8 bases map to TRBD2. The CDR3 totals 17 residues. The germline CDR1 and CDR2 sequences are MNHEY and SMNVEV (reference sequence). V shed 7 bases and J 6 bases; nucleotides not matched to a gene: 16. The CDR3 DNA sequence: TGTGCCAGCACCCTAAGTTGGGGGACTAGTTTTCCCGGGGAGCTGTTTTTT. Amino acids: CASTLSWGTSFPGELFF.

The chain uses TRBV2 and TRBJ2-7, with D hard to call. This CDR3 has 13 amino acids. V was clipped by 6 bases and J by 0 bases, with 9 bases between them. CDR1 is SNHLY, CDR2 FYNNEI, per germline. This chain's CDR3 is CASSEPISYEQYF. As DNA, the CDR3 is TGTGCCAGCAGCGAACCTATCTCCTACGAGCAGTACTTC.

V gene TRBV6-1 combines with J gene TRBJ1-1; possible D gene TRBD1, 5 bases. The V end was cut by 5 bases, the J end by 6 bases, with 13 bases between. Germline lookup yields CDR1 MNHNS and CDR2 SASEGT. The CDR3 is 13 residues long. The CDR3 region is CASSFLGEAEAFF. CDR3 nucleotides: TGTGCCAGCAGTTTCTTAGGGGAAGCTGAAGCTTTCTTT.

The genes are TRBV6-1 and TRBJ2-2; 7 bases match TRBD1. V lost 4 bases, J lost 3 bases, and 5 bases stayed unmatched. Germline CDR1 is MNHNS and CDR2 is SASEGT. The CDR3 runs to 15 residues. The chain's CDR3 is CASSGLTGDTGELFF. As DNA, the CDR3 is TGTGCCAGCAGTGGGCTCACAGGGGACACCGGGGAGCTGTTTTTT.

V usage is TRBV7-8 and J usage is TRBJ2-1, with TRBD2 matching over 9 bases. Germline V gene lookup returns CDR1 SGHVS and CDR2 FQNEAQ. There are 14 residues in the CDR3. With 3 bases clipped from V and 3 bases from J, the junction kept 0 bases outside the gene matches. The CDR3 loop reads CASSFSGSYNEQFF. DNA for the CDR3: TGTGCCAGCAGCTTTAGCGGGAGCTACAATGAGCAGTTCTTC. Full variable domain (missing parts from reference TRBV7-8 and TRBJ2-1): GAGVSQSPRYKVAKRGQDVALRCDPISGHVSLFWYQQALGQGPEFLTYFQNEAQLDKSGLPSDRFFAERPEGSVSTLKIQRTQQEDSAVYLCASSFSGSYNEQFFGPGTRLTVL.

This clone was counted a single time. DNA of the CDR3: TGTGCCAGCAGTTCAACTAGCGGCATCGTCCAGTACTTC. Its protein product is CASSSTSGIVQYF. This chain links TRBV2 with TRBJ2-5; 8 bases are a match to TRBD2. The germline V gene encodes CDR1 SNHLY and CDR2 FYNNEI. This CDR3 comprises 13 residues. With 5 bases clipped from V and 10 bases from J, the junction kept 9 bases outside the gene matches.

The rearrangement uses TRBV5-1 and TRBJ1-2, with TRBD1 matching 7 bases. The germline gives CDR1 SGHRS, CDR2 YFSETQ. Unmatched junction bases numbered 6, after V lost 5 bases and J lost 2 bases. The CDR3 is 14 residues long. CDR3 sequence reads: CASRTQTGNYGYTF. The DNA of the CDR3 is TGCGCCAGCAGGACCCAGACAGGGAACTATGGCTACACCTTC.

The V gene is TRBV9, the J gene TRBJ1-2; no clear D. The germline V and J ends were trimmed by 4 bases and 0 bases, with 13 bases remaining between them. CDR1 and CDR2 from the germline V gene are SGDLS and YYNGEE. The CDR3 is 15 amino acids. The CDR3 DNA reads TGTGCCAGCAGCCCTCCGGGAGGCACTAACTATGGCTACACCTTC. It is translated as CASSPPGGTNYGYTF.

The chain couples TRBV27 to TRBJ2-1, with TRBD2 matching 10 bases. The V and J ends lost 5 bases and 7 bases, in that order; junction bases with no gene match: 8. Germline lookup yields CDR1 MNHEY and CDR2 SMNVEV (reference sequence). This CDR3 has 15 residues. CDR3 amino acids: CASSTGLAVDNEQFF. In nucleotides, the CDR3 is TGTGCCAGCAGTACCGGACTAGCGGTCGATAATGAGCAGTTCTTC.

CDR3 residues: CASSFPRAGGFYEQYF. CDR3 DNA: TGTGCCAGCAGCTTCCCCCGAGCGGGAGGGTTCTACGAGCAGTACTTC. This chain connects TRBV7-8 to TRBJ2-7; 10 nucleotides agree with TRBD2. Losses at the gene ends were 3 bases for V and 3 bases for J; bases not matched to a gene: 8. CDR3 length: 16 amino acids. Germline V CDR1 and CDR2: SGHVS, FQNEAQ. Full variable domain (rest looked up from reference TRBV7-8 and TRBJ2-7): GAGVSQSPRYKVAKRGQDVALRCDPISGHVSLFWYQQALGQGPEFLTYFQNEAQLDKSGLPSDRFFAERPEGSVSTLKIQRTQQEDSAVYLCASSFPRAGGFYEQYFGPGTRLTVT.

This clone was observed a few times. J is TRBJ1-3 and V is TRBV19; D gene uncertain. Trimming cost V 10 bases and J 0 bases, with 10 bases left between them. This CDR3 contains 13 residues. The germline gives CDR1 LNHDA, CDR2 SQIVND (reference sequence). The CDR3 coding sequence is TGTGCCATCGCAGCGGACTCTGGAAACACCATATATTTT. The encoded protein is CAIAADSGNTIYF. Together with reference TRBV19 and TRBJ1-3, the CDR3 gives the full variable domain: DGGITQSPKYLFRKEGQNVTLSCEQNLNHDAMYWYRQDPGQGLRLIYYSQIVNDFQKGDIAEGYSVSREKKESFPLTVTSAQKNPTAFYLCAIAADSGNTIYFGEGSWLTVV.

The chain has TRBV28 and TRBJ2-2, with 9 bases lining up with TRBD2. There are 18 residues in the CDR3. The V and J ends lost 4 bases and 6 bases, in that order; junction bases with no gene match: 15. Germline CDR1 is MDHEN and CDR2 is SYDVKM. CDR3 sequence reads: CASSSPLSVAGVAGELFF. CDR3 coding DNA: TGTGCCAGCAGTTCCCCCCTCTCGGTAGCGGGAGTTGCCGGGGAGCTGTTTTTT.

This chain uses TRBV7-2 with TRBJ2-7, with 8 bases fitting TRBD2. The trim removed 5 bases at V and 5 bases at J, leaving 11 bases unmatched. The CDR3 sequence is 15 residues long. Germline V CDR1 and CDR2: SGHTA, FQGNSA. In DNA form, the CDR3 reads TGTGCCAGCAGCCCCGCCGGGACTAGAACGAACGAGCAGTACTTC. Its translation is CASSPAGTRTNEQYF. Full variable domain (outside the CDR3, taken from reference TRBV7-2 and TRBJ2-7): GAGVSQSPSNKVTEKGKDVELRCDPISGHTALYWYRQSLGQGLEFLIYFQGNSAPDKSGLPSDRFSAERTGGSVSTLTIQRTQQEDSAVYLCASSPAGTRTNEQYFGPGTRLTVT.

The V gene is TRBV4-1, the J gene TRBJ2-4; weak D call: TRBD1 (5 bases). Germline V gene sequence: CDR1 MGHRA, CDR2 YSYEKL. The CDR3 spans 14 residues. V was cut by 1 base and J by 6 bases, with 10 bases left in between. The CDR3 reads CASSQGPDRNIQYF. The CDR3 DNA reads as TGCGCCAGCAGCCAAGGCCCCGACAGAAACATTCAGTACTTC.